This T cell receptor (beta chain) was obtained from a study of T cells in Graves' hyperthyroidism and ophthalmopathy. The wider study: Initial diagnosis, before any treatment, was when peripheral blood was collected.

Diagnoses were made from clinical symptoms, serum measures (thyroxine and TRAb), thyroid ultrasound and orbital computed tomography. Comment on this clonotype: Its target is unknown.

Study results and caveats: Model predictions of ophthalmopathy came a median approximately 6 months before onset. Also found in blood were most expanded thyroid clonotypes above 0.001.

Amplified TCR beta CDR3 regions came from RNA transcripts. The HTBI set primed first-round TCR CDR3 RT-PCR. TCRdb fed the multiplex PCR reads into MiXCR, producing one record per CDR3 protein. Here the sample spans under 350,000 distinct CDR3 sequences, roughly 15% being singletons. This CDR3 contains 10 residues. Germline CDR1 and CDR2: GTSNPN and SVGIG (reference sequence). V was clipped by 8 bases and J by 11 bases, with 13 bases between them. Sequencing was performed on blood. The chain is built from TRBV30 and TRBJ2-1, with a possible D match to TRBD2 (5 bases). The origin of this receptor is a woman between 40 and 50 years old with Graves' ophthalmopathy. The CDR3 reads CALERAKQFF. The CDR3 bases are TGTGCCCTTGAGAGGGCAAAGCAGTTCTTC. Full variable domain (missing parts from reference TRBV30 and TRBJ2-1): SQTIHQWPATLVQPVGSPLSLECTVEGTSNPNLYWYRQAAGRGLQLLFYSVGIGQISSEVPQNLSASRPQDRQFILSSKKLLLSDSGFYLCALERAKQFFGPGTRLTVL.